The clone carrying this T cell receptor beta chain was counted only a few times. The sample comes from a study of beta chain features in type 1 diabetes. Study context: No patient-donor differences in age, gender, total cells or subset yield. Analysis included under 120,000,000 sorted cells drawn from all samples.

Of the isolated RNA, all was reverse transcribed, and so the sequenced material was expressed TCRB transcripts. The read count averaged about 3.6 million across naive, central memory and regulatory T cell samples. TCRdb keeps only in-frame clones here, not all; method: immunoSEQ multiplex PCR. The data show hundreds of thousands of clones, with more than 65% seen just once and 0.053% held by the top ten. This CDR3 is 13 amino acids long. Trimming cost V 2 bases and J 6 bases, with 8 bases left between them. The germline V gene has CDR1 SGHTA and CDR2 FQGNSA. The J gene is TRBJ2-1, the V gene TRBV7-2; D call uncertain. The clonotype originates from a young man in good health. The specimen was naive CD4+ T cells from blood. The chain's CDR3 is CASSLTARNEQFF. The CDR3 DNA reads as TGTGCCAGCAGCTTAACCGCCCGCAATGAGCAGTTCTTC.